This T cell receptor (beta chain) was identified in a study of sequential checkpoint blockade in melanoma. This clone was observed once. The junction shows a germline mismatch at one end, possibly a read error. The CDR3 runs to 15 residues. Germline V lookup: CDR1 SSHAT, CDR2 FNYEAQ (reference sequence). The data were produced by immunoSEQ multiplex PCR, yet TCRdb's version contains in-frame clones alone and is incomplete. Among roughly 6,000 clones, roughly 50% were seen once, and the ten largest hold roughly 26%. Noted treatment: randomized to nivolumab then ipilimumab (arm A) or the reverse (arm B).

This chain links TRBV7-7 with TRBJ2-7; D is possibly TRBD2 (5 bases). The source is a human patient with melanoma. Some clones in this sample may be carry-over from other donors' samples. This sample comprised CD8+ T cells sorted from blood (inferred from file names), obtained from a patient given nivolumab and ipilimumab in sequence. The CDR3 DNA is TGTGCTAGCAGCGATGGGAGTGGGCCCTCCTACGAGCAGTACTTC. Translation gives CASSDGSGPSYEQYF. Using reference TRBV7-7 and TRBJ2-7 for the parts outside the CDR3, the full variable domain is GAGVSQSPRYKVTKRGQDVTLRCDPISSHATLYWYQQALGQGPEFLTYFNYEAQPDKSGLPSDRFSAERPEGSISTLTIQRTEQRDSAMYRCASSDGSGPSYEQYFGPGTRLTVT.